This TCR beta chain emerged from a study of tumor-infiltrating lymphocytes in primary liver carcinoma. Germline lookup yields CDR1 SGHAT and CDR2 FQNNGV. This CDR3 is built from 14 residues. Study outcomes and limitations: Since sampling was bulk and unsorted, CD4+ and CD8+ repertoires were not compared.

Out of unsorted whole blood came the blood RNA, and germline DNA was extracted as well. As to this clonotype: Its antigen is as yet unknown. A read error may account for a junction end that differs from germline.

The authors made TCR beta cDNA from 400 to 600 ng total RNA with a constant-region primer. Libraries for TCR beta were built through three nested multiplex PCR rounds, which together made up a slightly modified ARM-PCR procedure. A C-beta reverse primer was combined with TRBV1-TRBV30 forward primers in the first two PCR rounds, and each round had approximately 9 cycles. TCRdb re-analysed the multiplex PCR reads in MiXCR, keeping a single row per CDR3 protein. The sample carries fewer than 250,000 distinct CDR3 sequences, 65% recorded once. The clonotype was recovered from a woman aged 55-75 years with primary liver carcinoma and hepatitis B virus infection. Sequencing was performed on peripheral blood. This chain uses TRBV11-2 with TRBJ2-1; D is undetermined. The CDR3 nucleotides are TGCGCCAGCAGCCTCACGAGCTCCTACAATGAGCATTTCTTC. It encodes CASSLTSSYNEHFF.